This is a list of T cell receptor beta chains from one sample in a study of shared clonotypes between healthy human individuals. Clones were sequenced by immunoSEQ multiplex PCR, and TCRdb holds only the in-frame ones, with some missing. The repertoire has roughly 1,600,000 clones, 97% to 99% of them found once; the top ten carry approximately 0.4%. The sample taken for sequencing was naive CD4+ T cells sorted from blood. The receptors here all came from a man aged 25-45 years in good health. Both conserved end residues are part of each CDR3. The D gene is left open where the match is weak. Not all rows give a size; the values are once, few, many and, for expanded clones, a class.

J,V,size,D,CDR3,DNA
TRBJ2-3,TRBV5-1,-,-,CASSLGDTDTQYF,TGCGCCAGCTCCTTAGGGGACACAGATACGCAGTATTTT
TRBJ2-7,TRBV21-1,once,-,CASSKGWTGTSCF,TGTGCCAGCAGCAAAGGTTGGACCGGGACAAGTTGTTTC
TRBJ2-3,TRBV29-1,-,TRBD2,CSVDGTSGRATDTQYF,TGCAGCGTTGATGGGACTAGCGGGAGGGCCACAGATACGCAGTATTTT
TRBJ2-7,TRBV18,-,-,CASSPDRDIYEQYF,TGTGCCAGCTCACCAGACCGGGACATTTATGAGCAGTACTTC
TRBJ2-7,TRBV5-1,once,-,CASSHDTHSYEQYF,TGCGCCAGCAGTCACGACACGCACTCCTACGAGCAGTACTTC
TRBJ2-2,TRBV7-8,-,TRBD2,CASSSTSGTSNTGELFF,TGTGCCAGCAGCTCGACTAGCGGGACTTCGAACACCGGGGAGCTGTTTTTT
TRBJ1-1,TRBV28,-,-,CASSYGTEAFF,TGTGCCAGCAGTTACGGCACTGAAGCTTTCTTT
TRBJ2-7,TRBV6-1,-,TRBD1,CASSEGIRRTGRSYEQYF,TGTGCCAGCAGTGAAGGAATTCGCCGGACAGGGCGCTCCTACGAGCAGTACTTC
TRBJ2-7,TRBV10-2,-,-,CASRDLSYEQYF,TGCGCCTCTAGGGACTTAAGCTACGAGCAGTACTTC
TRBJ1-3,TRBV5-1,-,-,CASSLTASISGNTIYF,TGCGCCAGCAGCTTGACAGCTTCTATCTCTGGAAACACCATATATTTT
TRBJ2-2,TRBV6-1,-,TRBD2,CASKKREGNTGELFF,TGTGCCAGCAAAAAGCGGGAGGGGAACACCGGGGAGCTGTTTTTT
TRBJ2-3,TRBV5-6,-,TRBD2,CASSLLISSGSRGTDTQYF,TGTGCCAGCAGCTTGCTTATCTCTAGCGGGAGTAGGGGCACAGATACGCAGTATTTT
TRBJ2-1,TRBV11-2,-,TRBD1,CASSLAGTGTYNEQFF,TGTGCCAGCAGCTTAGCTGGGACAGGGACCTACAATGAGCAGTTCTTC
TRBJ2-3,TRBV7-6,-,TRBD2,CASSPLTGGRADTQYF,TGTGCCAGCAGCCCCCTAACGGGAGGCCGGGCAGATACGCAGTATTTT
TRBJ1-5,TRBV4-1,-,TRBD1,CASSRGTGGDQPQHF,TGCGCCAGCAGCCGGGGGACAGGGGGCGATCAGCCCCAGCATTTT
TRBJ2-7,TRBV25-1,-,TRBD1,CASSEGTEYEQYF,TGTGCCAGCAGTGAAGGGACAGAGTACGAGCAGTACTTC
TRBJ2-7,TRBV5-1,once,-,CASSLTNRVNEQYF,TGCGCCAGCAGCTTGACCAACAGGGTTAACGAGCAGTACTTC
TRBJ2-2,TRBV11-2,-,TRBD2,CASSLTSGGVNTGELFF,TGTGCCAGCAGCTTGACTAGCGGGGGAGTTAACACCGGGGAGCTGTTTTTT
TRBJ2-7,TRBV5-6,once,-,CASSVDRQSYEQYF,TGTGCCAGCAGCGTGGACCGACAGTCCTACGAGCAGTACTTC
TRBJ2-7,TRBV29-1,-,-,CSVVSDRLSYEQYF,TGCAGCGTTGTTTCAGACCGATTATCCTACGAGCAGTACTTC
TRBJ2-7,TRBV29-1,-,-,CSVEGQYAVEQYF,TGCAGCGTTGAAGGACAGTACGCGGTCGAGCAGTACTTC
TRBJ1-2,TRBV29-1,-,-,CSVPPGGLNYGYTF,TGCAGCGTCCCGCCTGGGGGCCTAAACTATGGCTACACCTTC
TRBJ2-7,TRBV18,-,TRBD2,CASSELAGGPLIEQYF,TGTGCCAGCTCGGAACTAGCGGGAGGGCCTCTGATCGAGCAGTACTTC
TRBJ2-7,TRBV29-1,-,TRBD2,CSVLGLAGDYEQYF,TGCAGCGTACTGGGACTAGCGGGGGACTACGAGCAGTACTTC
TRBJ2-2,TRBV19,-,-,CASSIPRGTSTGELFF,TGTGCCAGTAGTATTCCTCGTGGGACTTCCACCGGGGAGCTGTTTTTT
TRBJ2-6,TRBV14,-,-,CASSQTFLSGANVLTF,TGTGCCAGCAGCCAAACGTTCTTGTCTGGGGCCAACGTCCTGACTTTC
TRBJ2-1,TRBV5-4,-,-,CASSLTGAVNEQFF,TGTGCCAGCAGCTTGACAGGTGCGGTGAATGAGCAGTTCTTC
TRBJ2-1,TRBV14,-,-,CASSPRPGSSYNEQFF,TGTGCCAGCAGCCCCCGGCCGGGGAGCTCCTACAATGAGCAGTTCTTC
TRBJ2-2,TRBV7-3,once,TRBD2,CASSLRGSGSINTGELFF,TGTGCCAGCAGCTTACGGGGTAGCGGGAGTATTAACACCGGGGAGCTGTTTTTT
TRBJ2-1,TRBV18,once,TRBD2,CASSGGTTKGEQFF,TGTGCCAGCTCGGGGGGGACCACCAAAGGGGAGCAGTTCTTC
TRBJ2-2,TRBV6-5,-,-,CASSYSDSGYTGELFF,TGTGCCAGCAGTTACTCGGACAGTGGTTACACCGGGGAGCTGTTTTTT
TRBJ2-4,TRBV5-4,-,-,CASSTAGQAKNIQYF,TGTGCCAGCAGCACCGCGGGCCAAGCCAAAAACATTCAGTACTTC
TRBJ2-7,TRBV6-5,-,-,CASSYWGPSYEQYF,TGTGCCAGCAGTTACTGGGGCCCTAGTTACGAGCAGTACTTC
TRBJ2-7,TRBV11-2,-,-,CASRTFYEQYF,TGTGCCAGCAGAACGTTCTACGAGCAGTACTTC
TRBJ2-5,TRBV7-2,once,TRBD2,CASSRVAGRETQYF,TGTGCCAGCAGCCGGGTAGCGGGAAGGGAGACCCAGTACTTC
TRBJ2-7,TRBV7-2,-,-,CAGGTDSYEQYF,TGTGCCGGGGGGACGGATTCCTACGAGCAGTACTTC
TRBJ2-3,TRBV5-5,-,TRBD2,CASSVGLAGVEDTQYF,TGTGCCAGCAGCGTGGGACTAGCGGGAGTGGAAGATACGCAGTATTTT
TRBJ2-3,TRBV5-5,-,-,CASSFTGLGDTQYF,TGTGCCAGCAGCTTTACTGGTCTAGGAGATACGCAGTATTTT